These T cell receptor beta chains were read from a single sample in a study of blood T cell repertoires in COVID-19. Profiling relied on immunoSEQ multiplex PCR, and the TCRdb table lists in-frame clones only, not all of them. The sample consists of just under 150,000 clones, roughly 90% of them appearing once. Source material: peripheral blood. These receptors all stem from a woman aged 45-65 years with acute or convalescent COVID-19. CDR3s include the opening cysteine and the closing phenylalanine or tryptophan. D genes are given only for firm matches. The size of a clone is reported for some rows only, either as once, few or many, or as a class for expanded clones.

TRBJ1-6	-	TRBV30	-	TGTGCCTGGGATGGGGGGGTCGGTTCACCCCTCCACTTT	CAWDGGVGSPLHF
TRBJ2-4	-	TRBV5-1	TRBD1	TGCGCCAGCAGCTGGGCCGGGACAGGGGGCGACATTCAGTACTTC	CASSWAGTGGDIQYF
TRBJ2-7	few	TRBV15	-	TGTGCCACCAGCAGTATAGATGGTACAGCTCTCTACGAGCAGTACTTC	CATSSIDGTALYEQYF
TRBJ1-2	-	TRBV7-2	TRBD1	TGTGCCAGCATCCCCTTGGGACAGGGGGCGCATGGCTACACCTTC	CASIPLGQGAHGYTF
TRBJ2-1	-	TRBV5-1	TRBD2	TGCGCCAGCAGCTTGCGACGGGGGGGCTACAATGAGCAGTTCTTC	CASSLRRGGYNEQFF
TRBJ1-3	-	TRBV5-1	-	TGCGCCAGCAGCGACGAGGGAAGCTCTGGAAACACCATATATTTT	CASSDEGSSGNTIYF
TRBJ2-1	-	TRBV7-9	-	TGTGCCAGCAGGTCAGGACAGTACAATGAGCAGTTCTTC	CASRSGQYNEQFF
TRBJ1-5	-	TRBV5-1	-	TGCGCCAGCAGCTTGGGGGGCCCCAATCAGCCCCAGCATTTT	CASSLGGPNQPQHF
TRBJ1-2	-	TRBV19	TRBD1	TGTGCCAGTAGTACGGACAGGGGGCGAATGGGCTATGGCTACACCTTC	CASSTDRGRMGYGYTF
TRBJ1-2	-	TRBV5-1	TRBD1	TGCGCCAGCAGCTTGGGACGAGAGACAGGGGGCTTTATTGGCTACACCTTC	CASSLGRETGGFIGYTF
TRBJ1-1	-	TRBV5-5	-	TGTGCCAGCAGGGAGGACGCTTTTGGACTCTACATTAAAGCTTTCTTT	CASREDAFGLYIKAFF
TRBJ1-2	-	TRBV7-3	-	TGTGCCAGCAGCCGTCAGGGTGGAAGTGGCTACACCTTC	CASSRQGGSGYTF
TRBJ1-2	-	TRBV6-5	-	TGTGCCAGCAGCTCAGGCTATGGCTACACCTTC	CASSSGYGYTF
TRBJ2-7	-	TRBV6-5	TRBD1	TGTGCCAGCAGTTACCCGGGACAGGGGGGGAACTACGAGCAGTACTTC	CASSYPGQGGNYEQYF
TRBJ2-1	-	TRBV12-3/TRBV12-4	TRBD1	TGTGCCAGCAGTTCTCGACAGGGGAGTGAGCAGTTCTTC	CASSSRQGSEQFF
TRBJ2-5	-	TRBV3-1/TRBV3-2	TRBD1	TGTGCCAGCAGCCAAAGGTCCTCCTCAACAGGGGGCGGGGAGACCCAGTACTTC	CASSQRSSSTGGGETQYF
TRBJ1-5	few	TRBV19	-	TGTGCCAGTAGGCAGGGGCTAGAGCCCCAGCATTTT	CASRQGLEPQHF
TRBJ2-1	-	TRBV28	TRBD2	TGTGCCAACAGTCCGGGACTAGCCTACAATGAGCAGTTCTTC	CANSPGLAYNEQFF
TRBJ1-2	few	TRBV7-2	-	TGTGCCAGCAGCTTAGCAGGGAGCGGTGGCTACACCTTC	CASSLAGSGGYTF
TRBJ1-3	-	TRBV9	-	TGTGCCAGCAGCCCTAATGCCCCGAGCTCTGGAAACACCATATATTTT	CASSPNAPSSGNTIYF
TRBJ2-1	-	TRBV6-5	-	TGTGCCAGCGCACTAGGGGGCAATGAGCAGTTCTTC	CASALGGNEQFF
TRBJ2-5	few	TRBV2	TRBD1	TGTGCCAGCAGTCGGGACAGGGCTACCCAAGAGACCCAGTACTTC	CASSRDRATQETQYF
TRBJ1-3	once	TRBV30	-	TGTGCCTGGGGCCTAGGGAGGGCCTCTGGAAACACCATATATTTT	CAWGLGRASGNTIYF
TRBJ1-1	-	TRBV6-5	-	TGTGCCAGCAGCGAGAGATGGAACACTGAAGCTTTCTTT	CASSERWNTEAFF
TRBJ1-6	-	TRBV3-1/TRBV3-2	-	TGTGCCAGCAGCCAAGTACAAGCAGGGCCCCCCTATAATTCACCCCTCCACTTT	CASSQVQAGPPYNSPLHF
TRBJ2-3	-	TRBV7-6	TRBD2	TGTGCCAGCAGCTCCTCGGGGGGGAGCACAGATACGCAGTATTTT	CASSSSGGSTDTQYF
TRBJ1-1	-	TRBV7-7	-	TGTGCCAGCAGCTTCGGGATAAACACTGAAGCTTTCTTT	CASSFGINTEAFF